Described below is a single T cell receptor beta chain sequence and its context. Its cognate antigen is unknown. CDR1 MRHNA and CDR2 SNTAGT come from the germline V gene. This CDR3 spans 16 amino acids. V gave up 3 bases and J gave up 0 bases; unmatched junction bases: 4. MiXCR, applied by TCRdb to the reads, yields one record per CDR3 protein. Among 400,000 or so distinct CDR3 sequences listed, approximately 33% were seen once. These data belong to a study of T cell repertoires in cytomegalovirus infection. Regarding the study as a whole: Summed frequency of public TCR beta families distinguished CMV carriers with the relevant HLA.

The receptor was isolated from a human donor in good health (CMV status not recorded). Some clones in this sample may be carry-over from other donors' samples. What was sequenced was PBMCs. The V and J genes are TRBV6-4 and TRBJ2-3, with 9 bases lining up with TRBD2. In DNA, the CDR3 is TGTGCCAGCAGTGAGGGGAGCGGGGGGAGCACAGATACGCAGTATTTT. It specifies CASSEGSGGSTDTQYF.